The 2 T cell receptor beta chains below were found in one sample sequenced in a study of blood T cell repertoires in COVID-19. The protocol was immunoSEQ multiplex PCR, while the TCRdb copy is restricted to in-frame clones and leaves out a portion. The sample yields 120,000 or so clones, about four fifths seen once. The sample consisted of peripheral blood. These receptors were taken from a man aged 25-45 years with COVID-19, enrolled during active disease.

The chain couples TRBV28 to TRBJ1-4, with D possibly being TRBD1 (6 bases). CDR1 and CDR2 from the germline V gene are MDHEN and SYDVKM. V lost 3 bases and J lost 7, with 9 bases in between. The CDR3 spans 13 residues. CDR3 sequence (DNA): TGTGCCAGCAGTTTGCGGGGGGCTGAAAAACTGTTTTTT. Its translation is CASSLRGAEKLFF.

The J gene is TRBJ1-5, the V gene TRBV28, with D possibly matching TRBD1 (5 bases). The CDR3 consists of 15 residues. V gave up 1 base and J gave up 5 bases, with 12 bases separating them. Germline loops: CDR1 MDHEN, CDR2 SYDVKM. CDR3 sequence: CASSLSVGGDQPQHF. The CDR3 region has the DNA TGTGCCAGCAGTTTATCTGTAGGAGGGGATCAGCCCCAGCATTTT.